One and the same sample provided the 8 T cell receptor beta chains below, sequenced in a study of human T cells and chemical hapten exposure. TCRdb ran MiXCR on the RACE reads and lists one entry per CDR3 protein. Here the sample spans around 110,000 distinct CDR3 sequences, about 11% being singletons. The time point is: patch test 3, about 24 weeks after DPC sensitization. Indicated treatment: therapeutic diphenylcyclopropenone sensitization with weekly scalp DPC. This sample comprised whole blood, obtained in connection with sensitization to the hapten diphenylcyclopropenone (DPC). These receptors all come from a woman aged 45-60 years with alopecia areata. Some clones in this sample may be carry-over from other donors' samples.

The gene calls are TRBV20-1 and TRBJ2-7; D perhaps matches TRBD2 (6 bases). Germline loops: CDR1 DFQATT, CDR2 SNEGSKA (reference sequence). The CDR3 runs 11 residues. Trimming shortened V by 5 bases and J by 7 bases, and 12 bases separated the two germline ends. In DNA, the CDR3 is TGCAGTGCTGCGCCTGCGGGAGAGCAGTACTTC. Its protein product is CSAAPAGEQYF.

This clonotype was found many times. The chain has TRBV18 and TRBJ1-1; 7 bases align to TRBD1. Germline V gene data show CDR1 as KGHSH and CDR2 as LQKENI. The CDR3 is 14 amino acids. The junction had 7 bases not matched to a gene; V was cut back by 8 bases and J by 1 base. CDR3 DNA: TGTGCCAGCAGTCCAGGGACAGCGAACACTGAAGCTTTCTTT. Amino acids: CASSPGTANTEAFF.

This clonotype has a count of ten or more. The rearrangement uses TRBV5-1 and TRBJ2-2; 7 bases agree with TRBD1. Germline CDR1 SGHRS, CDR2 YFSETQ. The CDR3 runs to 14 residues. Trimming took 4 bases from V and 3 from J; bases not matched to a gene: 3. The CDR3 spells CASSLQGDTGELFF. The CDR3 region has the DNA TGCGCCAGCAGCCTCCAGGGGGACACCGGGGAGCTGTTTTTT.

V and J are TRBV19 and TRBJ1-5, with D maybe TRBD1 (6 bases). The germline gives CDR1 LNHDA, CDR2 SQIVND (reference sequence). The V gene lost 5 bases and the J gene lost 3 bases, with 14 bases spanning the gap. The CDR3 extends over 15 amino acids. The CDR3 is CASSWVGADNQPQHF. The CDR3 coding sequence is TGTGCCAGTAGTTGGGTGGGGGCTGACAATCAGCCCCAGCATTTT.

This clonotype was detected ten times or more. The V and J genes are TRBV5-6 and TRBJ1-1; 7 bases agree with TRBD1. The germline CDR1 and CDR2 sequences are SGHDT and YYEEEE. CDR3 size: 13 residues. J gave up 6 bases and V 4 bases, and 6 bases lay outside the gene matches. The CDR3 DNA reads TGTGCCAGCAGCACCAACGACAGGGCTGAAGCTTTCTTT. Protein product: CASSTNDRAEAFF.

The V gene is TRBV28, the J gene TRBJ2-1; 10 bases match TRBD2. The ends lost 6 bases at V and 1 base at J; junction bases unmatched: 6. Germline values: CDR1 MDHEN, CDR2 SYDVKM. This CDR3 spans 16 amino acids. The chain's CDR3 is CASSQGTSASYNEQFF. CDR3 DNA: TGTGCCAGCAGCCAAGGGACTAGCGCTTCCTACAATGAGCAGTTCTTC.

Only a few counts were recorded for this clonotype. CDR3 in DNA: TGTGCCAGCAGTTCGAGTTCGGAGACCACTGAAGCTTTCTTT. This translates into CASSSSSETTEAFF. The chain employs TRBV28 and TRBJ1-1; no reliable D call. In germline, CDR1 is MDHEN, CDR2 SYDVKM. CDR3 length equals 14 residues. The V gene lost 4 bases and the J gene lost 4 bases, with 13 bases spanning the gap.

The chain carries TRBV29-1 and TRBJ1-3, with D maybe TRBD1 (5 bases). V lost 6 bases and J 2 bases, leaving 11 bases between the germline ends. Germline CDR1 SQVTM, CDR2 ANQGSEA. The CDR3 totals 13 residues. The CDR3 loop reads CSVTNRTGNTIYF. CDR3 nucleotide sequence: TGCAGCGTGACTAACAGGACTGGAAACACCATATATTTT. Variable domain in full (rest from reference TRBV29-1 and TRBJ1-3): SAVISQKPSRDICQRGTSLTIQCQVDSQVTMMFWYRQQPGQSLTLIATANQGSEATYESGFVIDKFPISRPNLTFSTLTVSNMSPEDSSIYLCSVTNRTGNTIYFGEGSWLTVV.